These T cell receptor beta chains were read from a single sample in a study of cytomegalovirus exposure and HLA in healthy donors. Here immunoSEQ multiplex PCR was the method, and the copy in TCRdb shows in-frame clones only, minus some. This table has 270,000 or so clones, about nine tenths appearing once. The sequenced sample consisted of PBMCs. The receptors here all came from a girl aged 2-10 years in good health and CMV-seronegative. The CDR3 runs from the conserved cysteine through the conserved F or W. Each record gives: D gene, J gene, V gene, CDR3 protein. D genes are given only for firm matches.

TRBD2	NA	TRBV27	CASSGLAEGYEQYF
TRBD1	TRBJ1-4	TRBV13	CASSTGQGGEKLFF
TRBD1	TRBJ2-3	TRBV5-1	CASSYRDRTTLLTDTQYF
NA	TRBJ1-2	TRBV11-2	CASSLEQGLNYGYTF
NA	TRBJ1-1	TRBV7-9	CASTESSRDGGEAFF
TRBD1	TRBJ1-1	TRBV4-1	CASSPGTVEAFF
NA	TRBJ1-3	TRBV6-1	CASSGGVEWGEYTGNTIYF
TRBD2	TRBJ2-7	TRBV9	CASSESVTSGSYEQYF
NA	TRBJ2-1	TRBV10-3	CAISDFGNEQFF
TRBD2	TRBJ2-1	TRBV7-9	CASSQTSGTYNEQFF
NA	TRBJ2-2	TRBV5-1	CASSRLMETRSTGELFF
TRBD1	TRBJ2-3	TRBV6-6	CASRDRATSTDTQYF
TRBD2	TRBJ2-7	TRBV7-2	CASSLVVAGGSSYEQYF
NA	TRBJ2-7	TRBV6-5	CASIQGHEQYF
NA	TRBJ1-2	TRBV6-1	CASRPPGRGFYGYTF
TRBD1	TRBJ1-1	TRBV5-6	CASSRGTGSNTEAFF
TRBD1	TRBJ2-7	TRBV10-3	CAIRNTGTGDSYGQYF
TRBD2	TRBJ2-5	TRBV7-8	CASSWGRALETQYF
NA	TRBJ2-7	TRBV21-1	CASSTNFGAAGGCEQYF
TRBD1	TRBJ1-2	TRBV9	CASSDTGVGYTF
TRBD2	TRBJ2-1	TRBV5-4	CASSLNSGSSYNEQFF
NA	TRBJ2-7	TRBV11-3	CASSLGQGPHEQYF
NA	TRBJ2-7	TRBV27	CASSSSSYEQYF
NA	TRBJ2-1	TRBV6-5	CASSYPGGEQFF